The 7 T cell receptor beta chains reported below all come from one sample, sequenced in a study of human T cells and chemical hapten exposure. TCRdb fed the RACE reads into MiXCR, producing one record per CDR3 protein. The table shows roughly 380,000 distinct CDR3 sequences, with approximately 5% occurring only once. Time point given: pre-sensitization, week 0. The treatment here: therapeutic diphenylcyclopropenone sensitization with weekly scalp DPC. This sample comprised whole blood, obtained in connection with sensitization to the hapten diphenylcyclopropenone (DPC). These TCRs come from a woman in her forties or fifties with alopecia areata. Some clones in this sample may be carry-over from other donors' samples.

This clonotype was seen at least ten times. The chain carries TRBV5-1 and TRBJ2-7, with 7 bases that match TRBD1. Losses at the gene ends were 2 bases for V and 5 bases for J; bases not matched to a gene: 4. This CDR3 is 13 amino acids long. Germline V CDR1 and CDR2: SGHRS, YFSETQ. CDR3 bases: TGCGCCAGCAGCTTCCCCGGACAGGACGAGCAGTACTTC. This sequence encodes CASSFPGQDEQYF.

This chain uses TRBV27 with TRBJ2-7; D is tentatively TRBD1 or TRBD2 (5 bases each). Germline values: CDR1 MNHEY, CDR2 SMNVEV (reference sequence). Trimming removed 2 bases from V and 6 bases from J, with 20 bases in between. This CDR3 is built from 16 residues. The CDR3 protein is CASSLIGEGPRSEQYF. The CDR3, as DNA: TGTGCCAGCAGTTTAATAGGTGAGGGACCCCGAAGCGAGCAGTACTTC.

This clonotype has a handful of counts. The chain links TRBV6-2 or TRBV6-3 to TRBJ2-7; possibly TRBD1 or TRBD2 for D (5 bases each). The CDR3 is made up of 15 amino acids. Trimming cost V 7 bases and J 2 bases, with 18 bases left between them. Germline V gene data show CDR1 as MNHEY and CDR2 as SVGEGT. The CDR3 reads CASIHGAGPTYEQYF. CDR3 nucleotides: TGTGCCAGCATCCACGGGGCAGGCCCGACCTACGAGCAGTACTTC.

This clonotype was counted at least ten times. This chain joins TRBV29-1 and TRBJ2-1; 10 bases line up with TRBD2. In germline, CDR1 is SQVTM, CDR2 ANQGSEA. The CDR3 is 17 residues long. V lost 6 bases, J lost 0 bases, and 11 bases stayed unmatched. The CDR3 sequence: CSVDGLAGVSSYNEQFF. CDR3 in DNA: TGCAGCGTCGACGGCCTAGCGGGGGTCAGCTCCTACAATGAGCAGTTCTTC.

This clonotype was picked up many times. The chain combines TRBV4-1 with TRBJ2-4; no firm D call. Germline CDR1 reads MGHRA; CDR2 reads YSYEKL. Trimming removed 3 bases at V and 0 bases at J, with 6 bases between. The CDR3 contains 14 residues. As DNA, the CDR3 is TGCGCCAGCAGCCATCCCCCAGCCAAAAACATTCAGTACTTC. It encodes CASSHPPAKNIQYF.

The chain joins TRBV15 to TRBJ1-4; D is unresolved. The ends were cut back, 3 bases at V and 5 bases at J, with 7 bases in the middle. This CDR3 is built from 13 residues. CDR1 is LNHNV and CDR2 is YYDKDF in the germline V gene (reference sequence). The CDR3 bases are TGTGCCACCAGCAGGAGCCTGAATGAAAAACTGTTTTTT. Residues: CATSRSLNEKLFF. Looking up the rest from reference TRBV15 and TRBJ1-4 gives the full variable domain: DAMVIQNPRYQVTQFGKPVTLSCSQTLNHNVMYWYQQKSSQAPKLLFHYYDKDFNNEADTPDNFQSRRPNTSFCFLDIRSPGLGDTAMYLCATSRSLNEKLFFGSGTQLSVL.

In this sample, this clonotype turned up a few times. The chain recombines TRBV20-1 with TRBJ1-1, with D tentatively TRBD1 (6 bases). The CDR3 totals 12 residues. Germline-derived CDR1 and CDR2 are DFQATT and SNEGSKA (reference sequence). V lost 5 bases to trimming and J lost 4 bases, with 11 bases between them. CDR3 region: CSAQGLGTEAFF. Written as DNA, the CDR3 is TGCAGTGCTCAGGGGTTGGGCACTGAAGCTTTCTTT.